This entry lists 28 T cell receptor beta chains sequenced from one sample in a study of graft-versus-host responses after intestinal transplantation (dated by TCRdb to the early 2020s). The antigens for these receptors are not known. The library was built by means of the immunoSEQ multiplex PCR assay. TCRdb limited this immuneACCESS table to in-frame rearrangements with V and J called. A share of clones is missing; checked studies link under half to unresolved V genes, and the rest is unexplained. A total of around 90,000 clones appear in this sample, 94% of them only once. 0.15% to 0.2% of the sample belongs to the ten largest clones. The sample's time point label, in plain terms: cells obtained before transplantation from donor or recipient. The sequencing used unstimulated CD4+ T cells sorted from spleen or lymph node cells, collected before transplant. The receptor source for this set is a human donor who was the organ donor for an intestinal transplant.

The chain couples TRBV4-2 to TRBJ1-1, with TRBD1 matching 11 bases. Looked up from germline, CDR1 is LGHNA and CDR2 is YNFKEQ. V lost 0 bases to trimming and J lost 1 base; unmatched junction nucleotides: 4. CDR3 length: 17 amino acids. CDR3 amino acids: CASSQDRGTGGNTEAFF. The CDR3 nucleotides read TGTGCCAGCAGCCAAGATAGGGGGACAGGGGGGAACACTGAAGCTTTCTTT.

J is TRBJ2-7 and V is TRBV7-9; tentatively, D is TRBD1 (7 bases). The germline V and J ends were trimmed by 2 bases and 4 bases, with 21 bases remaining between them. This CDR3 spans 17 amino acids. Germline V gene sequence: CDR1 SEHNR, CDR2 FQNEAQ (reference sequence). The CDR3 region has the DNA TGTGCCAGCAGCTTAAAGGGCGGGACAGCCACGGGATACGAGCAGTACTTC. Translating it yields CASSLKGGTATGYEQYF.

This chain uses TRBV19 with TRBJ1-2, with 9 bases matching TRBD1. The V gene's germline CDR1 is LNHDA and CDR2 SQIVND (reference sequence). V lost 6 bases and J lost 3; bases outside the gene matches: 5. The length of the CDR3 is 14 residues. Here the CDR3 reads CASRRQGVDYGYTF. The CDR3 DNA follows: TGTGCCAGTAGAAGACAGGGGGTTGACTATGGCTACACCTTC.

The chain employs TRBV19 and TRBJ2-5; 9 bases fit TRBD1. CDR3 length equals 13 residues. Germline assignment: CDR1 LNHDA and CDR2 SQIVND (reference sequence). V dropped 6 bases and J dropped 5; count of bases not matched to a gene: 4. DNA for the CDR3: TGTGCCAGTAGACCAGACAGGGGGGAGACCCAGTACTTC. Amino acid sequence: CASRPDRGETQYF.

In nucleotides, the CDR3 is TGTGCCAGCAGCGCAGGGGTCTCTGGGGCCAACGTCCTGACTTTC. It yields the protein CASSAGVSGANVLTF. J is TRBJ2-6 and V is TRBV28; weak D call: TRBD1 (6 bases). The germline V gene encodes CDR1 MDHEN and CDR2 SYDVKM. V shed 6 bases and J shed 0 bases, with 9 bases lying between them. The CDR3 is made up of 15 amino acids.

This clone was recorded only once. CDR3 residues: CASSIAGTSGQETQYF. CDR3 coding DNA: TGTGCCAGTAGTATAGCGGGGACTAGCGGTCAAGAGACCCAGTACTTC. The chain couples TRBV19 to TRBJ2-5; 11 bases fit TRBD2. The CDR3 extends over 16 amino acids. V shed 1 base and J 2 bases; nucleotides not matched to a gene: 3. The germline V gene has CDR1 LNHDA and CDR2 SQIVND (reference sequence).

J is TRBJ2-3 and V is TRBV11-3, with 10 nucleotides matching TRBD2. CDR1 and CDR2 (germline): SGHNT, YENEEA. The CDR3 loop spans 14 amino acids. V dropped 7 bases and J dropped 5; count of bases not matched to a gene: 6. The CDR3 sequence: CASKSGGAGDTQYF. CDR3 coding DNA: TGTGCCAGCAAGAGCGGGGGGGCTGGAGATACGCAGTATTTT.

This rearrangement joins TRBV18 to TRBJ1-2; 8 nucleotides line up with TRBD1. The CDR3 totals 14 residues. Germline V gives CDR1 KGHSH, CDR2 LQKENI. The J segment lost 5 bases and the V segment lost 5 bases, leaving 7 bases of the junction unmatched. CDR3 bases: TGTGCCAGCTCAGTAACGGGACAGGATTATGGCTACACCTTC. This translates into CASSVTGQDYGYTF.

The chain joins TRBV7-9 to TRBJ1-2, with D perhaps matching TRBD1 (6 bases). V lost 5 bases to trimming and J lost 9 bases, with 13 bases between them. This CDR3 is built from 12 residues. CDR1 is SEHNR and CDR2 is FQNEAQ in the germline V gene (reference sequence). CDR3 in amino acids: CASSRDTGSYTF. As DNA, the CDR3 is TGTGCCAGCAGCCGGGACACAGGCAGCTACACCTTC.

This clone was recorded a few times. V is TRBV5-6 and J is TRBJ2-6; no reliable D call. The CDR3 consists of 13 residues. Germline CDR1 is SGHDT and CDR2 is YYEEEE. Trimming removed 2 bases at V and 6 bases at J, with 6 bases between. The CDR3 DNA is TGTGCCAGCAGCTTAACCGTGGCCAACGTCCTGACTTTC. The encoded protein is CASSLTVANVLTF.

The gene calls are TRBV7-3 and TRBJ1-1; D is undetermined. This CDR3 region has 13 residues. Germline lookup yields CDR1 SGHTA and CDR2 FQGTGA. V lost 3 bases to trimming and J lost 0 bases, with 5 bases between them. The CDR3 loop reads CASSFSVNTEAFF. CDR3 nucleotides: TGTGCCAGCAGCTTTTCCGTGAACACTGAAGCTTTCTTT. Using reference TRBV7-3 and TRBJ1-1 for the parts outside the CDR3, the full variable domain is GAGVSQTPSNKVTEKGKYVELRCDPISGHTALYWYRQSLGQGPEFLIYFQGTGAADDSGLPNDRFFAVRPEGSVSTLKIQRTERGDSAVYLCASSFSVNTEAFFGQGTRLTVV.

The genes are TRBV5-1 and TRBJ1-5; no clear D. This CDR3 contains 14 residues. Deletions cut 0 bases from V and 2 bases from J, with 6 bases between. Germline loops: CDR1 SGHRS, CDR2 YFSETQ. This CDR3 reads CASSLGSGNQPQHF. The CDR3 DNA follows: TGCGCCAGCAGCTTGGGATCGGGCAATCAGCCCCAGCATTTT.

The rearrangement uses TRBV6-1 and TRBJ2-5; 7 bases line up with TRBD2. Germline CDR1 and CDR2: MNHNS and SASEGT. This CDR3 has 14 residues. The V and J ends lost 6 bases and 5 bases, in that order; junction bases with no gene match: 9. Here the CDR3 reads CASSDRGEGETQYF. The CDR3 nucleotides read TGTGCCAGCAGCGACCGGGGGGAAGGGGAGACCCAGTACTTC.

The chain is built from TRBV27 and TRBJ2-1; 7 bases map to TRBD1. Trimming removed 3 bases from V and 4 bases from J; junction bases left unmatched: 12. The CDR3 spans 17 residues. Germline V CDR1 and CDR2: MNHEY, SMNVEV (reference sequence). The CDR3 protein is CASSFGTARAVYNEQFF. The CDR3 coding sequence is TGTGCCAGCAGTTTCGGGACAGCAAGGGCGGTATACAATGAGCAGTTCTTC.

The chain is built from TRBV11-2 and TRBJ1-2, with D hard to call. The CDR3 extends over 14 amino acids. The germline CDR1 and CDR2 sequences are SGHAT and FQNNGV. The ends were cut back, 0 bases at V and 1 base at J, with 6 bases in the middle. In DNA, the CDR3 is TGTGCCAGCAGCTTAGAGGGGAATAACTATGGCTACACCTTC. Amino acid sequence: CASSLEGNNYGYTF.

This clone came up a few times. This chain connects TRBV9 to TRBJ2-5; D remains unclear. Trimming shortened V by 3 bases and J by 5 bases, and 14 bases separated the two germline ends. The CDR3 is 14 residues long. Germline CDR1 is SGDLS and CDR2 is YYNGEE. The CDR3 loop reads CASSARPARETQYF. In nucleotides, the CDR3 is TGTGCCAGCAGCGCGCGACCGGCCAGGGAGACCCAGTACTTC.

This clone was seen more than once but under ten times. This chain links TRBV7-9 with TRBJ2-7; the D call may be TRBD1 or TRBD2 (7 bases each). This CDR3 contains 13 residues. V was clipped by 3 bases and J by 4 bases, with 10 bases between them. Germline V gives CDR1 SEHNR, CDR2 FQNEAQ (reference sequence). CDR3 DNA sequence: TGTGCCAGCAGCTTCAGGGGGGGGTACGAGCAGTACTTC. This translates into CASSFRGGYEQYF.

The chain carries TRBV29-1 and TRBJ1-1; D is undetermined. Germline CDR1 and CDR2: SQVTM and ANQGSEA. There are 12 residues in the CDR3. Trimming removed 4 bases from V and 0 bases from J, with 6 bases in between. The CDR3 DNA sequence: TGCAGCGTTGTGCCGGTGAACACTGAAGCTTTCTTT. Amino acid sequence: CSVVPVNTEAFF.

The DNA for the CDR3 is TGCGCCAGCACTAGAACCCAGGGAGGATCTAATTCACCCCTCCACTTT. Its protein product is CASTRTQGGSNSPLHF. The gene calls are TRBV10-2 and TRBJ1-6; the D gene is possibly TRBD1 (5 bases). The CDR3 contains 16 residues. Looked up from germline, CDR1 is WSHSY and CDR2 is SAAADI. V dropped 7 bases and J dropped 6 bases, with 19 bases sitting between them.

The J gene is TRBJ2-1, the V gene TRBV7-8; 7 positions agree with TRBD2. V shed 4 bases and J 4 bases; nucleotides not matched to a gene: 7. The germline V gene encodes CDR1 SGHVS and CDR2 FQNEAQ. The CDR3 has 15 amino acids. CDR3 in DNA: TGTGCCAGCAGCTGGGGGGGGTTCGGGTACAATGAGCAGTTCTTC. Translation: CASSWGGFGYNEQFF. Using reference TRBV7-8 and TRBJ2-1 for the parts outside the CDR3, the full variable domain is GAGVSQSPRYKVAKRGQDVALRCDPISGHVSLFWYQQALGQGPEFLTYFQNEAQLDKSGLPSDRFFAERPEGSVSTLKIQRTQQEDSAVYLCASSWGGFGYNEQFFGPGTRLTVL.

Regarding this clone: Relative to the germline gene, one junction end is altered; a read error may explain this. The same CDR3 is also encoded by other DNA sequences in this sample. The J gene is TRBJ2-7, the V gene TRBV10-3; D perhaps matches TRBD1 (6 bases). The V gene's germline CDR1 is ENHRY and CDR2 SYGVKD. The CDR3 runs to 14 residues. CDR3 region: CAIREQRGWYEQYF. CDR3 coding DNA: TGTGCCATCAGGGAACAGAGGGGGTGGTACGAGCAATACTTC.

This chain links TRBV28 with TRBJ2-3, with D tentatively TRBD1 (5 bases). CDR3 length: 13 residues. Trimming removed 6 bases at V and 0 bases at J, with 7 bases between. The germline V gene has CDR1 MDHEN and CDR2 SYDVKM. The CDR3 loop reads CASRDSSTDTQYF. The CDR3 DNA sequence: TGTGCCAGCAGAGACAGCAGCACAGATACGCAGTATTTT. Variable domain in full (rest from reference TRBV28 and TRBJ2-3): DVKVTQSSRYLVKRTGEKVFLECVQDMDHENMFWYRQDPGLGLRLIYFSYDVKMKEKGDIPEGYSVSREKKERFSLILESASTNQTSMYLCASRDSSTDTQYFGPGTRLTVL.

The CDR3 coding sequence is TGTGCCAGCAGTTCATCCCGGACAGGGCGACAAGAGACCCAGTACTTC. This translates into CASSSSRTGRQETQYF. This chain uses TRBV28 with TRBJ2-5, with 8 positions matching TRBD1. Germline trimming cut 4 bases from V and 2 bases from J; bases unmatched to any gene: 9. CDR1 is MDHEN, CDR2 SYDVKM, per germline. CDR3 size: 16 residues.

This rearrangement joins TRBV18 to TRBJ2-7, with 9 bases lining up with TRBD1. CDR1 is KGHSH and CDR2 is LQKENI in the germline V gene. After removal of 3 bases from V and 4 bases from J, the junction contained 7 bases not matched to a gene. The CDR3 loop spans 15 amino acids. CDR3 protein: CASSPSGTGTYEQYF. CDR3 nucleotides: TGTGCCAGCTCACCCTCCGGGACAGGGACATACGAGCAGTACTTC. Variable domain in full (rest from reference TRBV18 and TRBJ2-7): NAGVMQNPRHLVRRRGQEARLRCSPMKGHSHVYWYRQLPEEGLKFMVYLQKENIIDESGMPKERFSAEFPKEGPSILRIQQVVRGDSAAYFCASSPSGTGTYEQYFGPGTRLTVT.

The gene calls are TRBV5-6 and TRBJ2-7; 9 bases agree with TRBD1. Germline lookup yields CDR1 SGHDT and CDR2 YYEEEE. The CDR3 is made up of 16 amino acids. V gave up 3 bases and J gave up 3 bases; unmatched junction bases: 10. CDR3 coding DNA: TGTGCCAGCAGCTCTTACGGGACAGGGCCCTTCTACGAGCAGTACTTC. Protein product: CASSSYGTGPFYEQYF.

CDR3 in DNA: TGTGCCAGCAGACGGGGATCATCCTACAATGAGCAGTTCTTC. Its protein product is CASRRGSSYNEQFF. The rearrangement joins TRBV5-6 to TRBJ2-1; D possibly corresponds to TRBD2 (5 bases). This CDR3 is 14 amino acids long. The germline CDR1 and CDR2 sequences are SGHDT and YYEEEE. V lost 5 bases to trimming and J lost 1 base, with 10 bases between them. The entire variable domain, with the rest obtained from reference TRBV5-6 and TRBJ2-1, is as follows: DAGVTQSPTHLIKTRGQQVTLRCSPKSGHDTVSWYQQALGQGPQFIFQYYEEEERQRGNFPDRFSGHQFPNYSSELNVNALLLGDSALYLCASRRGSSYNEQFFGPGTRLTVL.

This chain links TRBV19 with TRBJ1-5; TRBD1 matches at 7 bases. This CDR3 has 16 residues. Germline V gene lookup returns CDR1 LNHDA and CDR2 SQIVND (reference sequence). The junction had 14 bases not matched to a gene; V was cut back by 7 bases and J by 5 bases. The CDR3 DNA reads as TGTGCCAGTACCACCGGGACAGTCCCCTCCTATCAGCCCCAGCATTTT. Translating it yields CASTTGTVPSYQPQHF.

The chain carries TRBV9 and TRBJ1-1, with no clear D. The V gene lost 7 bases and the J gene lost 4 bases, with 11 bases spanning the gap. The CDR3 runs 12 residues. The V gene's germline CDR1 is SGDLS and CDR2 YYNGEE. CDR3 residues: CASGGSFTEAFF. DNA for the CDR3: TGTGCCAGCGGCGGGAGTTTCACTGAAGCTTTCTTT.